The 5 T cell receptor beta chains below all came from one sample that was sequenced in a study of blood T cell repertoires in COVID-19. The repertoire was sequenced with immunoSEQ multiplex PCR; TCRdb's copy has only in-frame clones and lacks some. The table includes hundreds of thousands of clones, about 85% detected once. Source material: peripheral blood. These receptors were collected from a human donor in a cohort sampled during active COVID-19.

The V and J genes are TRBV5-1 and TRBJ1-1, with 7 positions matching TRBD1. CDR3 length: 13 amino acids. Germline-derived CDR1 and CDR2 are SGHRS and YFSETQ. With V trimmed by 5 bases and J by 8 bases, 9 bases remained unmatched. CDR3 residues: CASSRVGTEEAFF. CDR3 coding DNA: TGCGCCAGCAGTCGGGTGGGGACAGAAGAAGCTTTCTTT.

In this sample, this clone turned up once. V is TRBV3-1 (or the pseudogene TRBV3-2) and J is TRBJ2-7, with 12 bases aligning to TRBD2. The junction had 0 bases not matched to a gene; V was cut back by 2 bases and J by 4 bases. The CDR3 covers 14 residues. Germline V lookup: CDR1 LGHDT, CDR2 YNNKEL (reference sequence). CDR3 in amino acids: CASSQLAGGYEQYF. The DNA for the CDR3 is TGTGCCAGCAGCCAACTAGCGGGAGGGTACGAGCAGTACTTC.

With regard to this clone: At one of its ends the junction is not consistent with the germline gene, which may arise from a read error. The chain uses TRBV7-2 and TRBJ2-2, with TRBD2 matching 13 bases. The CDR3 loop spans 18 amino acids. Germline CDR1 SGHTA, CDR2 FQGNSA. The CDR3 loop is CASSLTGTSGTNTGELFF. The CDR3 DNA reads as TGTGCCAGCAGCTTGACCGGGACTAGCGGGACGAACACCGGGGAGCTATTTTTT.

This sequence joins TRBV5-8 and TRBJ2-7; D unresolved. The germline V gene encodes CDR1 SGHTS and CDR2 YDEGEE. Trimming stripped 3 bases from V and 1 base from J, with 17 bases between. The CDR3 contains 16 residues. Here the CDR3 DNA reads TGTGCCAGCAGCTCCCTGAGCTTATCCTCGTCCTACGAGCAGTACTTC. It is translated as CASSSLSLSSSYEQYF.

The rearrangement joins TRBV28 to TRBJ2-5; 13 bases line up with TRBD2. Germline assignment: CDR1 MDHEN and CDR2 SYDVKM. This CDR3 is built from 15 residues. The V and J ends lost 5 bases and 4 bases, in that order; junction bases with no gene match: 4. CDR3 coding DNA: TGTGCCAGCAGTCCCGGACTAGCGGGAGTAGAGACCCAGTACTTC. Its translation: CASSPGLAGVETQYF.